The 2 T cell receptor beta chains given below trace back to one sample, sequenced in a study of blood T cell repertoires in COVID-19 (dated by TCRdb to 2020 to 2021). Library preparation used the immunoSEQ multiplex PCR assay. TCRdb holds this immuneACCESS table with in-frame rearrangements only. Some clones are missing; in checked studies, unresolved V genes explain under half, and the rest has no known cause. Within this sample are 50,000 to 75,000 clones, with roughly four fifths of them counted one time only. The ten largest clonotypes hold 18% of the sample. What was sequenced was peripheral blood. These receptors all come from a man between 60 and 75 years old with acute or convalescent COVID-19.

The DNA of the CDR3 is TGTGCCAGCAGTTTCGGGTCCGGGGGACAGGGGCCCTACGAGCAGTACTTC. Its translation is CASSFGSGGQGPYEQYF. This rearrangement joins TRBV28 to TRBJ2-7; 10 bases are shared with TRBD1. This CDR3 has 17 residues. V shed 3 bases and J 2 bases; nucleotides not matched to a gene: 10. CDR1 and CDR2 (germline): MDHEN, SYDVKM.

This rearrangement joins TRBV18 to TRBJ2-7, with 7 positions matching TRBD1. V lost 6 bases, J lost 3 bases, and 5 bases stayed unmatched. The germline gives CDR1 KGHSH, CDR2 LQKENI. The CDR3 is 13 amino acids. CDR3 amino acids: CASSLDRSYEQYF. Here the CDR3 DNA reads TGTGCCAGCTCCCTGGACAGGAGCTACGAGCAGTACTTC.